This T cell receptor beta chain was profiled in a study of blood T cell repertoires in COVID-19. Looking at the study overall: T cells, B-cell-depleted T cells, or PBMCs provided the cDNA or gDNA that served as material.

TCRdb's copy holds only in-frame clones and misses some; the assay was immunoSEQ multiplex PCR. Of some 250,000 clones in the sample, approximately 83% were seen once. The receptor was derived from a woman aged 40 to 50 with acute COVID-19. The sample was PBMCs or T cells enriched from blood (not recorded which).

The CDR3, as DNA: TGTGCCAGCAGCTTGGACAGGGTTCAGTTCGAGACCCAGTACTTC. This sequence encodes CASSLDRVQFETQYF. The chain joins TRBV5-4 to TRBJ2-5; tentative D call: TRBD1 (6 bases). Trimming removed 0 bases from V and 5 bases from J, with 14 bases in between. The germline V gene has CDR1 SGHNT and CDR2 YYREEE (reference sequence). There are 15 residues in the CDR3.